Presented here are 24 T cell receptor beta chains from one specimen sequenced in a study of shared clonotypes between healthy human individuals. Sequencing used immunoSEQ multiplex PCR; TCRdb keeps in-frame clones, though not all of them. The data contain about 2,100,000 clones, around 93% of them singletons. Naive CD8 cells lacked CD45RO, underwent positive selection for CCR7 and left out terminally differentiated effector memory CD45RA+ cells. The sequenced sample was naive CD8+ T cells from PBMCs. The receptors stem from a man younger than 35 in good health. Some clones in this sample may be carry-over from other donors' samples.

Comments on this clone: Other DNA sequences of this sample code for an identical CDR3. This sequence joins TRBV28 and TRBJ1-5; maybe TRBD1 (5 bases). The V end was cut by 6 bases, the J end by 1 base, with 13 bases between. Looked up from germline, CDR1 is MDHEN and CDR2 is SYDVKM. This CDR3 region has 15 residues. CDR3 residues: CASSSRDGSNQPQHF. The DNA for the CDR3 is TGTGCCAGCAGCTCCAGGGACGGGAGCAATCAGCCCCAGCATTTT.

The chain couples TRBV7-9 to TRBJ2-1; 10 bases agree with TRBD2. The V gene end was trimmed by 1 base and the J gene end by 6 bases; junction bases not matched to a gene: 6. This CDR3 region has 16 residues. The V gene's germline CDR1 is SEHNR and CDR2 FQNEAQ (reference sequence). The DNA for the CDR3 is TGTGCCAGCAGCTTAGGAGCGGGAGGGCCAATCAATGAGCAGTTCTTC. It encodes CASSLGAGGPINEQFF.

J is TRBJ2-1 and V is TRBV10-2; D is uncertain. Trimming left V 6 bases short and J 8 bases short, with 8 bases between. Germline-derived CDR1 and CDR2 are WSHSY and SAAADI. The CDR3 length is 11 residues. CDR3 amino acids: CASRISDEQFF. DNA for the CDR3: TGCGCCAGCAGGATTTCGGATGAGCAGTTCTTC.

For this clone: Germline and junction disagree at one end, which may indicate a read error. The chain has TRBV6-6 and TRBJ2-2, with D uncertain. CDR1 and CDR2 (germline): MNHNY, SVGAGI (reference sequence). CDR3 length: 11 amino acids. The CDR3 reads CASTYTGELFF. The CDR3 DNA reads as TGTGCCAGCACTTACACCGGGGAGCTGTTTTTT.

The chain uses TRBV5-6 and TRBJ1-2; D perhaps matches TRBD1 (6 bases). The V gene lost 6 bases and the J gene lost 7 bases, with 13 bases spanning the gap. Germline values: CDR1 SGHDT, CDR2 YYEEEE. CDR3 size: 12 residues. DNA for the CDR3: TGTGCCAGCAAAGTGGGGGGCACTGGCTACACCTTC. This gives the protein CASKVGGTGYTF.

This clone appeared a single time. CDR3 residues: CASSLVKSNEKLFF. DNA of the CDR3: TGTGCCAGCAGTCTAGTTAAAAGTAATGAAAAACTGTTTTTT. The chain carries TRBV27 and TRBJ1-4; D ambiguous. The CDR3 has 14 residues. CDR1 MNHEY and CDR2 SMNVEV come from the germline V gene (reference sequence). V lost 5 bases, J lost 4 bases, and 11 bases lay in between.

The gene calls are TRBV5-5 and TRBJ2-3, with D perhaps matching TRBD1 (5 bases). The germline gives CDR1 SGHKS, CDR2 YYEKEE (reference sequence). CDR3 length: 14 amino acids. Trimming took off 0 bases at V and 5 bases at J, with 10 bases between the two ends. CDR3 nucleotide sequence: TGTGCCAGCAGCTTGGCCAGGGTTAGAGATACGCAGTATTTT. Amino acids: CASSLARVRDTQYF.

The chain carries TRBV5-1 and TRBJ2-7, with D perhaps TRBD1 (6 bases). The CDR3 length is 18 residues. Germline-derived CDR1 and CDR2 are SGHRS and YFSETQ. With 4 bases removed from V and 3 bases from J, the gap between germline ends came to 26 bases. This chain's CDR3 is CASSRDVSRQVNDYEQYF. The CDR3 bases are TGCGCCAGCAGCCGGGATGTCTCCCGACAGGTCAATGACTACGAGCAGTACTTC.

The genes are TRBV5-4 and TRBJ1-2; D is ambiguous. The germline gives CDR1 SGHNT, CDR2 YYREEE (reference sequence). The V end lost 10 bases, the J end lost 7 bases, and 14 bases lay between the germline ends. The CDR3 spans 11 residues. This CDR3 reads CAYQAAGGYTF. The CDR3 bases are TGTGCCTACCAAGCGGCTGGTGGCTACACCTTC.

V and J are TRBV29-1 and TRBJ2-7; TRBD2 might be the D (6 bases). In germline, CDR1 is SQVTM, CDR2 ANQGSEA. The CDR3 has 14 residues. The germline V and J ends were trimmed by 4 bases and 0 bases, with 13 bases remaining between them. In DNA form, the CDR3 reads TGCAGCGTTGGTTGGCGGGGCCCCTCCTACGAGCAGTACTTC. This gives the protein CSVGWRGPSYEQYF.

The gene calls are TRBV6-5 and TRBJ2-7; D may be TRBD1 or TRBD2 (6 bases each). CDR1 is MNHEY, CDR2 SVGAGI, per germline. The CDR3 loop spans 14 amino acids. Trimming removed 8 bases at V and 1 base at J, with 15 bases between. CDR3 amino acids: CASGGTPESYEQYF. The CDR3 bases are TGTGCCAGCGGCGGGACACCGGAATCCTACGAGCAGTACTTC.

About this clone itself: The sample holds other DNA sequences that translate to the same CDR3. This chain joins TRBV9 and TRBJ2-3, with D possibly called TRBD1 or TRBD2 (5 bases each). The germline V and J ends were trimmed by 1 base and 6 bases, with 9 bases remaining between them. Germline V gene sequence: CDR1 SGDLS, CDR2 YYNGEE. This CDR3 spans 13 amino acids. This CDR3 reads CASSVPGTDTQYF. The CDR3 nucleotides read TGTGCCAGCAGCGTACCTGGGACGGATACGCAGTATTTT.

The chain carries TRBV19 and TRBJ1-1, with D unclear. V was pared by 3 bases and J by 4 bases, with 12 bases between. The germline CDR1 and CDR2 sequences are LNHDA and SQIVND (reference sequence). The CDR3 spans 14 residues. In DNA, the CDR3 is TGTGCCAGTAGTATGATGGGTGTCGGCACTGAAGCTTTCTTT. Protein: CASSMMGVGTEAFF.

This sequence joins TRBV13 and TRBJ2-5, with TRBD2 matching over 7 bases. The CDR3 is made up of 16 amino acids. V shed 4 bases and J 0 bases; nucleotides not matched to a gene: 8. Germline V gene sequence: CDR1 PRHDT, CDR2 FYEKMQ (reference sequence). Here the CDR3 DNA reads TGTGCCAGCAGCTCCAGGGCTAGCGGTTACCAAGAGACCCAGTACTTC. Translation: CASSSRASGYQETQYF.

The rearrangement joins TRBV10-3 to TRBJ1-5; the D is unclear. Germline V gene data show CDR1 as ENHRY and CDR2 as SYGVKD. V lost 3 bases to trimming and J lost 0 bases, with 9 bases between them. This CDR3 is 15 amino acids long. The CDR3 loop is CAISDSRISNQPQHF. The CDR3 DNA sequence: TGTGCCATCAGTGACAGCAGGATTAGCAATCAGCCCCAGCATTTT.

The J gene is TRBJ2-7, the V gene TRBV7-9; no clear D gene. The CDR3 length is 13 residues. Germline values: CDR1 SEHNR, CDR2 FQNEAQ (reference sequence). Between the trimmed V and J ends, which lost 5 bases and 3 bases, there was a span of 11 bases. Written as DNA, the CDR3 is TGTGCCAGCAGCCATCCACTGATCTACGAGCAGTACTTC. This translates into CASSHPLIYEQYF. Variable domain in full (rest from reference TRBV7-9 and TRBJ2-7): DTGVSQNPRHKITKRGQNVTFRCDPISEHNRLYWYRQTLGQGPEFLTYFQNEAQLEKSRLLSDRFSAERPKGSFSTLEIQRTEQGDSAMYLCASSHPLIYEQYFGPGTRLTVT.

The rearrangement links TRBV5-5 to TRBJ1-2, with 12 bases that match TRBD1. CDR3 length equals 18 residues. In germline, CDR1 is SGHKS, CDR2 YYEKEE (reference sequence). V lost 3 bases and J lost 0; bases outside the gene matches: 9. CDR3 region: CASSSGGTGGLPNYGYTF. As DNA, the CDR3 is TGTGCCAGCAGCTCAGGCGGGACAGGGGGCCTTCCTAACTATGGCTACACCTTC.

This rearrangement joins TRBV27 to TRBJ2-7, with a weak D call TRBD2 (7 bases). The CDR3 totals 14 residues. V lost 6 bases to trimming and J lost 4 bases, with 16 bases between them. The V gene's germline CDR1 is MNHEY and CDR2 SMNVEV (reference sequence). The CDR3 protein is CASSPMGGQYEQYF. The CDR3, as DNA: TGTGCCAGCAGCCCAATGGGGGGGCAGTACGAGCAGTACTTC.

A remark on this clone: This sample also contains other DNA sequences that code for the same CDR3. This chain joins TRBV15 and TRBJ1-3, with unresolved D. The CDR3 is 15 amino acids. V lost 0 bases to trimming and J lost 1 base, with 7 bases between them. Germline CDR1 LNHNV, CDR2 YYDKDF (reference sequence). The CDR3 DNA reads as TGTGCCACCAGCAGAGATCGTGGTTCTGGAAACACCATATATTTT. As protein: CATSRDRGSGNTIYF.

The chain employs TRBV29-1 and TRBJ2-3; 9 bases map to TRBD2. The V segment lost 6 bases and the J segment 0 bases; nucleotides outside the gene matches: 7. The CDR3 totals 15 residues. Germline values: CDR1 SQVTM, CDR2 ANQGSEA. The CDR3 loop reads CSVKYTSGSTDTQYF. The CDR3 region has the DNA TGCAGCGTGAAGTATACTAGCGGGAGCACAGATACGCAGTATTTT.

The chain recombines TRBV28 with TRBJ2-7; a possible D gene is TRBD2 (6 bases). Germline V gene lookup returns CDR1 MDHEN and CDR2 SYDVKM. Deletions cut 3 bases from V and 3 bases from J, with 12 bases between. The CDR3 is made up of 14 amino acids. The CDR3 reads CASSFMAGSYEQYF. The CDR3 region has the DNA TGTGCCAGCAGTTTCATGGCGGGAAGCTACGAGCAGTACTTC.

The rearrangement uses TRBV7-8 and TRBJ2-7; 8 bases fit TRBD1. Germline assignment: CDR1 SGHVS and CDR2 FQNEAQ. V trimming: 6 bases; J trimming: 6 bases; junction bases outside the gene matches: 7. CDR3 length equals 13 residues. The CDR3: CASRGRGQGEQYF. The CDR3 nucleotides are TGTGCCAGCAGGGGTAGAGGACAGGGCGAGCAGTACTTC. The variable domain in full, completed from reference TRBV7-8 and TRBJ2-7, reads GAGVSQSPRYKVAKRGQDVALRCDPISGHVSLFWYQQALGQGPEFLTYFQNEAQLDKSGLPSDRFFAERPEGSVSTLKIQRTQQEDSAVYLCASRGRGQGEQYFGPGTRLTVT.

This chain uses TRBV11-1 with TRBJ2-2; no reliable D call. V was clipped by 2 bases and J by 3 bases, with 19 bases between them. The CDR3 totals 18 residues. Germline V gene lookup returns CDR1 SGHAT and CDR2 FQDESV (reference sequence). CDR3 amino acids: CASSLSISEERDTGELFF. The CDR3 nucleotides are TGTGCCAGCAGCTTATCCATAAGCGAGGAGCGCGACACCGGGGAGCTGTTTTTT.

The CDR3 is CASRDRGTGELFF. The DNA of the CDR3 is TGTGCCAGCAGGGACAGGGGGACCGGGGAGCTGTTTTTT. This chain joins TRBV11-3 and TRBJ2-2, with 10 nucleotides matching TRBD1. V lost 6 bases, J lost 5 bases, and 0 bases stayed unmatched. The germline gives CDR1 SGHNT, CDR2 YENEEA. The CDR3 runs 13 residues.